This TCR beta chain comes out of a study of T cell repertoires in cytomegalovirus infection. Study-level information: Used in the study were CMV epitopes, some recently identified and HLA-C-restricted, others well-studied and HLA-B-restricted. Shared public TCR beta signatures pointed to both CMV infection and a matching HLA type.

As regards this clonotype: Antigen unknown.

General study points: CMV-specific TCR beta clonotypes restricted by HLA-C dominated the ex vivo response. Frequencies of public TCR beta families were cumulated, and this identified carriers of CMV plus the relevant HLA.

TCRdb re-analysed the reads in MiXCR, keeping a single row per CDR3 protein. Among 43,000 or so distinct CDR3 sequences listed, roughly a fifth were seen once. The CDR3 has 12 residues. Trimming at V came to 5 bases and at J to 7 bases, leaving 4 bases not matched to a gene. Germline assignment: CDR1 SGHNT and CDR2 YENEEA. The sequence derives from a human donor in good health (CMV status not recorded). Some clones in this sample may be carry-over from other donors' samples. Sequences were derived from CD8+ T cells from cultured PBMCs, sampled from culture after CMV antigen stimulation. This chain connects TRBV11-3 to TRBJ1-1; TRBD1 aligns across 7 bases. This CDR3 is CASSPDRVEAFF. For the CDR3, the DNA is TGTGCCAGCAGCCCCGACAGGGTTGAAGCTTTCTTT.